A single sample is the source of the 15 T cell receptor beta chains below, sequenced in a study of memory CD4+ T cells and cytomegalovirus serostatus. The sort gate was single viable CD3+CD4+CD8-CD45RO+ cells for memory CD4+ T cells. The repertoire was sequenced with immunoSEQ multiplex PCR; TCRdb's copy has only in-frame clones and lacks some. The sample lists about 100,000 clones, over 70% occurring once. The sample taken for sequencing was memory CD4+ T cells from blood. The receptors stem from an adult in good health and CMV-seropositive.

The chain recombines TRBV4-1 with TRBJ1-5; TRBD1 matches at 9 bases. Germline loops: CDR1 MGHRA, CDR2 YSYEKL. V was clipped by 1 base and J by 6 bases; unmatched bases: 4. The CDR3 consists of 15 residues. Here the CDR3 reads CASSQGTGDSQPQHF. DNA for the CDR3: TGCGCCAGCAGCCAAGGGACAGGGGATAGTCAGCCCCAGCATTTT.

This chain connects TRBV10-1 to TRBJ2-1; D might be TRBD1 (6 bases). Germline V lookup: CDR1 WNHNN, CDR2 SYGVQD (reference sequence). V was pared by 6 bases and J by 5 bases, with 11 bases between. This CDR3 region has 13 residues. This CDR3 is CASSRTENNEQFF. CDR3 DNA sequence: TGCGCCAGCAGCAGGACAGAGAACAATGAGCAGTTCTTC.

This clone was seen a handful of times. The chain combines TRBV10-3 with TRBJ1-1; unclear D gene. The CDR3 spans 13 residues. Germline lookup yields CDR1 ENHRY and CDR2 SYGVKD. Between the trimmed V and J ends, which lost 3 bases and 5 bases, there was a span of 10 bases. CDR3 coding DNA: TGTGCCATCAGTGACAGGCCGGGGACTGAAGCTTTCTTT. Protein sequence: CAISDRPGTEAFF.

The gene calls are TRBV27 and TRBJ1-2, with 9 bases fitting TRBD1. With V trimmed by 5 bases and J by 0 bases, 10 bases remained unmatched. This CDR3 comprises 17 residues. Germline CDR1 reads MNHEY; CDR2 reads SMNVEV (reference sequence). This CDR3 reads CASSPSAGQGSNYGYTF. The CDR3 bases are TGTGCCAGCAGTCCATCAGCGGGACAGGGTTCTAACTATGGCTACACCTTC.

In its sample, this clone was seen once. V is TRBV6-6 and J is TRBJ2-7; 8 bases match TRBD2. Germline trimming cut 6 bases from V and 4 bases from J; bases unmatched to any gene: 5. CDR3 size: 13 residues. Germline assignment: CDR1 MNHNY and CDR2 SVGAGI (reference sequence). This CDR3 is CASRAGVEYEQYF. CDR3 DNA: TGTGCCAGCAGAGCGGGAGTTGAGTACGAGCAGTACTTC.

The gene calls are TRBV6-1 and TRBJ2-1, with 11 bases identical to TRBD2. Germline V gene data show CDR1 as MNHNS and CDR2 as SASEGT. The CDR3 consists of 19 residues. The trim removed 4 bases at V and 4 bases at J, leaving 15 bases unmatched. In nucleotides, the CDR3 is TGTGCCAGCAGTGGGGAGGGGATCCGACTAGCGGGATATTACAATGAGCAGTTCTTC. Encoded protein: CASSGEGIRLAGYYNEQFF.

Only a few counts were recorded for this clone. The rearrangement joins TRBV7-8 to TRBJ1-5, with 7 bases that match TRBD1. CDR1 is SGHVS, CDR2 FQNEAQ, per germline. The CDR3 has 17 amino acids. V dropped 3 bases and J dropped 4; count of bases not matched to a gene: 12. CDR3 sequence: CASSFSLTGRSNQPQHF. The CDR3 nucleotides read TGTGCCAGCAGCTTTTCCCTGACAGGGAGGAGTAATCAGCCCCAGCATTTT. Full variable domain (remainder filled in from reference TRBV7-8 and TRBJ1-5): GAGVSQSPRYKVAKRGQDVALRCDPISGHVSLFWYQQALGQGPEFLTYFQNEAQLDKSGLPSDRFFAERPEGSVSTLKIQRTQQEDSAVYLCASSFSLTGRSNQPQHFGDGTRLSIL.

This chain links TRBV19 with TRBJ2-1; TRBD2 aligns across 9 bases. This CDR3 region has 14 residues. Trimming took 5 bases from V and 8 from J; bases not matched to a gene: 7. Germline V CDR1 and CDR2: LNHDA, SQIVND (reference sequence). DNA of the CDR3: TGTGCCAGTAGTGTCCTAGCGGGATATGATGAGCAGTTCTTC. Protein product: CASSVLAGYDEQFF.

The V gene is TRBV7-2, the J gene TRBJ1-5, with TRBD1 as a possible D gene (5 bases). CDR3 length equals 14 residues. CDR1 and CDR2 (germline): SGHTA, FQGNSA. V shed 5 bases and J shed 4 bases, with 12 bases lying between them. The CDR3 spells CASSANGGNQPQHF. The CDR3 DNA reads TGTGCCAGCAGCGCGAATGGGGGGAATCAGCCCCAGCATTTT.

The chain couples TRBV10-1 to TRBJ1-5; D gene uncertain. Germline V gene sequence: CDR1 WNHNN, CDR2 SYGVQD (reference sequence). The CDR3 covers 13 residues. Trimming left V 6 bases short and J 0 bases short, with 6 bases between. CDR3 sequence (DNA): TGCGCCAGCAGGAAACTTAGCAATCAGCCCCAGCATTTT. Translated, it gives CASRKLSNQPQHF.

This sequence joins TRBV5-6 and TRBJ2-7; no clear D gene. Germline V gene lookup returns CDR1 SGHDT and CDR2 YYEEEE. With 4 bases removed from V and 1 base from J, the gap between germline ends came to 6 bases. CDR3 length: 12 amino acids. The CDR3 DNA follows: TGTGCCAGCAGCCTATGGTCCTACGAGCAGTACTTC. Residues: CASSLWSYEQYF.

The chain couples TRBV5-1 to TRBJ1-2; D may be TRBD1 (6 bases). Trimming removed 4 bases from V and 5 bases from J, with 15 bases in between. In germline, CDR1 is SGHRS, CDR2 YFSETQ. This CDR3 comprises 14 residues. The CDR3 DNA reads as TGCGCCAGCAGCGCACAGGGAGGGGAGTATGGCTACACCTTC. This translates into CASSAQGGEYGYTF.

The J gene is TRBJ1-1, the V gene TRBV11-2; D unresolved. In germline, CDR1 is SGHAT, CDR2 FQNNGV. The CDR3 contains 14 residues. Trimming took off 2 bases at V and 5 bases at J, with 12 bases between the two ends. CDR3 region: CASSLNSGLTEAFF. CDR3 nucleotide sequence: TGTGCCAGCAGCTTAAACTCTGGATTAACTGAAGCTTTCTTT.

This rearrangement joins TRBV5-1 to TRBJ2-3; perhaps TRBD1 as D (5 bases). The V and J ends lost 5 bases and 2 bases respectively, with 15 bases between them. Germline V gene data show CDR1 as SGHRS and CDR2 as YFSETQ. The CDR3 runs to 15 residues. The CDR3: CASRPQAGLTDTQYF. CDR3 DNA: TGCGCCAGCAGACCTCAAGCAGGGCTCACAGATACGCAGTATTTT.

The J gene is TRBJ1-4, the V gene TRBV5-4, with 8 positions matching TRBD1. Trimming at V came to 2 bases and at J to 4 bases, leaving 4 bases not matched to a gene. The CDR3 is 15 amino acids. Per germline, CDR1 SGHNT and CDR2 YYREEE (reference sequence). CDR3 sequence: CASSLGGQGNEKLFF. The CDR3 coding sequence is TGTGCCAGCAGCTTAGGAGGACAGGGTAATGAAAAACTGTTTTTT.